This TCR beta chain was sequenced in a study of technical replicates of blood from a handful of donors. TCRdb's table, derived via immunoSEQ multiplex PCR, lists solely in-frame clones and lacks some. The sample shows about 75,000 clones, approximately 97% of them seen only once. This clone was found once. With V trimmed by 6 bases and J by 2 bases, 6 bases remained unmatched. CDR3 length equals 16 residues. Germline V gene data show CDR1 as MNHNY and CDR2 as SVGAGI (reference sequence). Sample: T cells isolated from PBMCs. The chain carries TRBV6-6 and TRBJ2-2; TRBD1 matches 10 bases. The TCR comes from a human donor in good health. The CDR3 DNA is TGTGCCAGCAGCCACGACAGGGGGCGAAACACCGGGGAGCTGTTTTTT. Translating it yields CASSHDRGRNTGELFF.